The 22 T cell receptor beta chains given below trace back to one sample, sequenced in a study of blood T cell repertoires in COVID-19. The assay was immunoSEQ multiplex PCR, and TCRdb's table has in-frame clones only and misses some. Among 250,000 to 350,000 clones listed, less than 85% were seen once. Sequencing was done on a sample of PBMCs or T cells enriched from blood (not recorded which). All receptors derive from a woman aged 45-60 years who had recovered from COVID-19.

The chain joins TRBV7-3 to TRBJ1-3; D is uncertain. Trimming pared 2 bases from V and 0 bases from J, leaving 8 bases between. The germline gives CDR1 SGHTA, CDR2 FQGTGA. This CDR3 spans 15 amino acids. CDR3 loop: CASSLGTSSGNTIYF. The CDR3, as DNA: TGTGCCAGCAGCTTAGGCACCTCCTCTGGAAACACCATATATTTT. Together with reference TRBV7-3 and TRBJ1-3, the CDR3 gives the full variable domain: GAGVSQTPSNKVTEKGKYVELRCDPISGHTALYWYRQSLGQGPEFLIYFQGTGAADDSGLPNDRFFAVRPEGSVSTLKIQRTERGDSAVYLCASSLGTSSGNTIYFGEGSWLTVV.

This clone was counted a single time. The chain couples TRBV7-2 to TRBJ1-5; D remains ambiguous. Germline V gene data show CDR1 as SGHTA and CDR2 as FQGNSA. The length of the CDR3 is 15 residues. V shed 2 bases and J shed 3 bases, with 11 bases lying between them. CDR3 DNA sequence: TGTGCCAGCAGCTTATTCCCCAGGCTCAATCAGCCCCAGCATTTT. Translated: CASSLFPRLNQPQHF.

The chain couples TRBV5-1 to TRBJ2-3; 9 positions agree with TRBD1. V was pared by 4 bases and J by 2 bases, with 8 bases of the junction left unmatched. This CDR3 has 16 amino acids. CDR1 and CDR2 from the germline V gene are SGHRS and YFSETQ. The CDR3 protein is CASSTGTGLDTDTQYF. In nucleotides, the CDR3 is TGCGCCAGCAGCACAGGGACAGGGCTCGACACAGATACGCAGTATTTT.

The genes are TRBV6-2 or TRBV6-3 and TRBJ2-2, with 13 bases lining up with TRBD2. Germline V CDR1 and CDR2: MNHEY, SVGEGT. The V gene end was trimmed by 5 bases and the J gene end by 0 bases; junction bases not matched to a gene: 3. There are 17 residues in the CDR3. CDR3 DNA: TGTGCCAGCAGTCGGACTAGCGGGGGTTCGAACACCGGGGAGCTGTTTTTT. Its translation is CASSRTSGGSNTGELFF.

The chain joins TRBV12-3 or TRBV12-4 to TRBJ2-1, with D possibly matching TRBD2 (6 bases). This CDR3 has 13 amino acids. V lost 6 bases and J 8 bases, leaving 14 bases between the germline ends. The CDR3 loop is CASRTSSVYEQFF. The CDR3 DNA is TGTGCCAGCAGGACTAGTTCGGTTTATGAGCAGTTCTTC.

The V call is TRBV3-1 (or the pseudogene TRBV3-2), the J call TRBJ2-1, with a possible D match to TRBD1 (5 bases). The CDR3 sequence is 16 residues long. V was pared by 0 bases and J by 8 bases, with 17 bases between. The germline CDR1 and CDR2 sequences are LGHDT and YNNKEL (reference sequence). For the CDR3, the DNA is TGTGCCAGCAGCCAAGATTTTAGATCCTCACAGGATGAGCAGTTCTTC. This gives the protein CASSQDFRSSQDEQFF.

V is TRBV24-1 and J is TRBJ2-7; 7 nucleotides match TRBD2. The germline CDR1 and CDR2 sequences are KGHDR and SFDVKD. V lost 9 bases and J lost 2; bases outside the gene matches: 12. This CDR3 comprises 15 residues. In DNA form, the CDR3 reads TGTGCCACCTCGAGCTACTCCGGGGGGACCTACGAGCAGTACTTC. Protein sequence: CATSSYSGGTYEQYF.

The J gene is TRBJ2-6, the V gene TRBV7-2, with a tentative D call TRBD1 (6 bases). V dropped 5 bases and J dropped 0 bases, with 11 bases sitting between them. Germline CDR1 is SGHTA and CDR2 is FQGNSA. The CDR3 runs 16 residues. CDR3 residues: CASSTGFSSGANVLTF. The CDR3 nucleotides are TGTGCCAGCAGCACAGGGTTCTCCTCTGGGGCCAACGTCCTGACTTTC. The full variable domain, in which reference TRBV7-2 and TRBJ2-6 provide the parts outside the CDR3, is GAGVSQSPSNKVTEKGKDVELRCDPISGHTALYWYRQSLGQGLEFLIYFQGNSAPDKSGLPSDRFSAERTGGSVSTLTIQRTQQEDSAVYLCASSTGFSSGANVLTFGAGSRLTVL.

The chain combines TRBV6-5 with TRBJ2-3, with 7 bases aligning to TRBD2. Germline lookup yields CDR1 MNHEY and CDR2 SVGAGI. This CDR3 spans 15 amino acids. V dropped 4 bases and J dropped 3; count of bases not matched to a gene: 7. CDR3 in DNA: TGTGCCAGCAGTTTCGGCGGGGGAGTAACAGATACGCAGTATTTT. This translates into CASSFGGGVTDTQYF.

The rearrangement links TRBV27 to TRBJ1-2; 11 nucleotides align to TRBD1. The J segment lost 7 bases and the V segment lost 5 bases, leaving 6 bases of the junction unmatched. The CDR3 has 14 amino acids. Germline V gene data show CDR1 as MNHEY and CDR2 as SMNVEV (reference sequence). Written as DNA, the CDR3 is TGTGCCAGCAGTGGGTGGGGACAGGGGGTTGGCTACACCTTC. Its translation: CASSGWGQGVGYTF.

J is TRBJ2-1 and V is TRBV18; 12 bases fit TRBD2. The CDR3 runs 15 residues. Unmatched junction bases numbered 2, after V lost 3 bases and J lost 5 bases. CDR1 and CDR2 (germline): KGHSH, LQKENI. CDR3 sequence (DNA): TGTGCCAGCTCACCCGGACTAGCGGGGAACAATGAGCAGTTCTTC. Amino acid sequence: CASSPGLAGNNEQFF.

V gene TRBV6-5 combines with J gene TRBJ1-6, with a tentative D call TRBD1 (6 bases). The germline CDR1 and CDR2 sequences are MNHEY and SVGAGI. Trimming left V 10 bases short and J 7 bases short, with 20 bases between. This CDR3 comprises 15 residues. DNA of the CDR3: TGTGCCACCCGGCCCCTGACAGGCGGGAATTCACCCCTCCACTTT. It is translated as CATRPLTGGNSPLHF.

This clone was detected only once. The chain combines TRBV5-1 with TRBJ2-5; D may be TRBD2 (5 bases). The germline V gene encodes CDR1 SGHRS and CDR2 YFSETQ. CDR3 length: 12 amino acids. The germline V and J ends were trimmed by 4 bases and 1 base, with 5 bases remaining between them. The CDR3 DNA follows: TGCGCCAGCAGCGCGGGCCAAGAGACCCAGTACTTC. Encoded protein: CASSAGQETQYF.

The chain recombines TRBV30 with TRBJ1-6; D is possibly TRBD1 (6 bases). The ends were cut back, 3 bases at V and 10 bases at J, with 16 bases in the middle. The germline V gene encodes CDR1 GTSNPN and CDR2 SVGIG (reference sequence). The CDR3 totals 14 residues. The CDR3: CAWSRGEQGSPLHF. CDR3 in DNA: TGTGCCTGGAGCCGAGGGGAACAGGGATCACCCCTCCACTTT. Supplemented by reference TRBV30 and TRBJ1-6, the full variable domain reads SQTIHQWPATLVQPVGSPLSLECTVEGTSNPNLYWYRQAAGRGLQLLFYSVGIGQISSEVPQNLSASRPQDRQFILSSKKLLLSDSGFYLCAWSRGEQGSPLHFGNGTRLTVT.

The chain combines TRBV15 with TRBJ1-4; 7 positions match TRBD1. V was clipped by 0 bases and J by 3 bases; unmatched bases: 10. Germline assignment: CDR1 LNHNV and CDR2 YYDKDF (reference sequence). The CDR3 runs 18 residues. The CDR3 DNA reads TGTGCCACCAGCAGAGATAAGACAGGGAAGTTCCCTAATGAAAAACTGTTTTTT. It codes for CATSRDKTGKFPNEKLFF.

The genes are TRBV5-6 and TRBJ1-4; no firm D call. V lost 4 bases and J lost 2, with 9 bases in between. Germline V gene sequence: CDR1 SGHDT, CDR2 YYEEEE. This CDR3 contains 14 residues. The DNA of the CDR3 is TGTGCCAGCAGCAAGGAGGTTACTAATGAAAAACTGTTTTTT. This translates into CASSKEVTNEKLFF.

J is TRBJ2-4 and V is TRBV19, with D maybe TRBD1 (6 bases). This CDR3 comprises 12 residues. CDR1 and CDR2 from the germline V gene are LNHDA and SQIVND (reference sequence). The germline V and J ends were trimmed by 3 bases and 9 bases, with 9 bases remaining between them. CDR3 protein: CASSMTGGIQYF. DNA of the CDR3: TGTGCCAGTAGTATGACAGGAGGCATTCAGTACTTC.

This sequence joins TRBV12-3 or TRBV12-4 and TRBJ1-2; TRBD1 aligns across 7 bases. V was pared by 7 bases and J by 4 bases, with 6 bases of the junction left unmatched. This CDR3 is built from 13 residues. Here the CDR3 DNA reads TGTGCCAGCACGATTGACAGGGCCTATGGCTACACCTTC. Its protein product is CASTIDRAYGYTF.

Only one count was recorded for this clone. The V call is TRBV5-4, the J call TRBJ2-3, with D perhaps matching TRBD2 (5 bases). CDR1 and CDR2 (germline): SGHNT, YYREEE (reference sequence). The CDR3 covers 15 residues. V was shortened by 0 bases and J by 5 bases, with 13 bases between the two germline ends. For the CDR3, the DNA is TGTGCCAGCAGCTTGGACATCGGAGGCGGAGATACGCAGTATTTT. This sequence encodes CASSLDIGGGDTQYF. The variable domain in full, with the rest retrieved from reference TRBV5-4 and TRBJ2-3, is ETGVTQSPTHLIKTRGQQVTLRCSSQSGHNTVSWYQQALGQGPQFIFQYYREEENGRGNFPPRFSGLQFPNYSSELNVNALELDDSALYLCASSLDIGGGDTQYFGPGTRLTVL.

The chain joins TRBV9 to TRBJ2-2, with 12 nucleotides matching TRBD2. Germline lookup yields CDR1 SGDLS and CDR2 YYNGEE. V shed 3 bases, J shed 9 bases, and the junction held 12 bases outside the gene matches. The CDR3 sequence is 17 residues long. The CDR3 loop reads CASSAKTSGSYGRELFF. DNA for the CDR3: TGTGCCAGCAGCGCAAAGACTAGCGGGAGTTACGGAAGGGAGCTGTTTTTT.

The CDR3 region has the DNA TGTGCCAGCAGGACCGGGAGTTACTCCTACGAGCAGTACTTC. This codes for CASRTGSYSYEQYF. The chain uses TRBV27 and TRBJ2-7, with TRBD2 as a possible D gene (6 bases). This CDR3 comprises 14 residues. Trimming stripped 6 bases from V and 0 bases from J, with 12 bases between. Germline V lookup: CDR1 MNHEY, CDR2 SMNVEV (reference sequence).

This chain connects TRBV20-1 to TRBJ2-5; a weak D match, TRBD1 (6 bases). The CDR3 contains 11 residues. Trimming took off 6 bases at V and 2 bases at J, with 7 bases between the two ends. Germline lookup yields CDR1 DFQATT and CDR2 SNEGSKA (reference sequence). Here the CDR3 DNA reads TGCAGTGCGCAGGGGCAAGAGACCCAGTACTTC. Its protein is CSAQGQETQYF.